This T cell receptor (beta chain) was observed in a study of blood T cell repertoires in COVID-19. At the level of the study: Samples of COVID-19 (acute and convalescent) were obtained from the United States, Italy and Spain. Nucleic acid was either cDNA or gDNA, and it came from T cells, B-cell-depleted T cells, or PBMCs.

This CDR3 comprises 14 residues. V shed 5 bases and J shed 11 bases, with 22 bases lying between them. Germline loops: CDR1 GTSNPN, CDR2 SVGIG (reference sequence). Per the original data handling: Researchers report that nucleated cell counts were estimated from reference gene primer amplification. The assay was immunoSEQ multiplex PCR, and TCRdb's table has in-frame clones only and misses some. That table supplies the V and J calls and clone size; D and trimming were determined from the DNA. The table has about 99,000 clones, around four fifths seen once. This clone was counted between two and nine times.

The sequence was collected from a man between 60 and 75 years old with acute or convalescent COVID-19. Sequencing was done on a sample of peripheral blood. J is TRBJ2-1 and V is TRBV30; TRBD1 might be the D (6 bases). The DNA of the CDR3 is TGTGCCTGGGAGCCTCCAGGGGCCCCAGGCAAGCAGTTCTTC. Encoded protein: CAWEPPGAPGKQFF.